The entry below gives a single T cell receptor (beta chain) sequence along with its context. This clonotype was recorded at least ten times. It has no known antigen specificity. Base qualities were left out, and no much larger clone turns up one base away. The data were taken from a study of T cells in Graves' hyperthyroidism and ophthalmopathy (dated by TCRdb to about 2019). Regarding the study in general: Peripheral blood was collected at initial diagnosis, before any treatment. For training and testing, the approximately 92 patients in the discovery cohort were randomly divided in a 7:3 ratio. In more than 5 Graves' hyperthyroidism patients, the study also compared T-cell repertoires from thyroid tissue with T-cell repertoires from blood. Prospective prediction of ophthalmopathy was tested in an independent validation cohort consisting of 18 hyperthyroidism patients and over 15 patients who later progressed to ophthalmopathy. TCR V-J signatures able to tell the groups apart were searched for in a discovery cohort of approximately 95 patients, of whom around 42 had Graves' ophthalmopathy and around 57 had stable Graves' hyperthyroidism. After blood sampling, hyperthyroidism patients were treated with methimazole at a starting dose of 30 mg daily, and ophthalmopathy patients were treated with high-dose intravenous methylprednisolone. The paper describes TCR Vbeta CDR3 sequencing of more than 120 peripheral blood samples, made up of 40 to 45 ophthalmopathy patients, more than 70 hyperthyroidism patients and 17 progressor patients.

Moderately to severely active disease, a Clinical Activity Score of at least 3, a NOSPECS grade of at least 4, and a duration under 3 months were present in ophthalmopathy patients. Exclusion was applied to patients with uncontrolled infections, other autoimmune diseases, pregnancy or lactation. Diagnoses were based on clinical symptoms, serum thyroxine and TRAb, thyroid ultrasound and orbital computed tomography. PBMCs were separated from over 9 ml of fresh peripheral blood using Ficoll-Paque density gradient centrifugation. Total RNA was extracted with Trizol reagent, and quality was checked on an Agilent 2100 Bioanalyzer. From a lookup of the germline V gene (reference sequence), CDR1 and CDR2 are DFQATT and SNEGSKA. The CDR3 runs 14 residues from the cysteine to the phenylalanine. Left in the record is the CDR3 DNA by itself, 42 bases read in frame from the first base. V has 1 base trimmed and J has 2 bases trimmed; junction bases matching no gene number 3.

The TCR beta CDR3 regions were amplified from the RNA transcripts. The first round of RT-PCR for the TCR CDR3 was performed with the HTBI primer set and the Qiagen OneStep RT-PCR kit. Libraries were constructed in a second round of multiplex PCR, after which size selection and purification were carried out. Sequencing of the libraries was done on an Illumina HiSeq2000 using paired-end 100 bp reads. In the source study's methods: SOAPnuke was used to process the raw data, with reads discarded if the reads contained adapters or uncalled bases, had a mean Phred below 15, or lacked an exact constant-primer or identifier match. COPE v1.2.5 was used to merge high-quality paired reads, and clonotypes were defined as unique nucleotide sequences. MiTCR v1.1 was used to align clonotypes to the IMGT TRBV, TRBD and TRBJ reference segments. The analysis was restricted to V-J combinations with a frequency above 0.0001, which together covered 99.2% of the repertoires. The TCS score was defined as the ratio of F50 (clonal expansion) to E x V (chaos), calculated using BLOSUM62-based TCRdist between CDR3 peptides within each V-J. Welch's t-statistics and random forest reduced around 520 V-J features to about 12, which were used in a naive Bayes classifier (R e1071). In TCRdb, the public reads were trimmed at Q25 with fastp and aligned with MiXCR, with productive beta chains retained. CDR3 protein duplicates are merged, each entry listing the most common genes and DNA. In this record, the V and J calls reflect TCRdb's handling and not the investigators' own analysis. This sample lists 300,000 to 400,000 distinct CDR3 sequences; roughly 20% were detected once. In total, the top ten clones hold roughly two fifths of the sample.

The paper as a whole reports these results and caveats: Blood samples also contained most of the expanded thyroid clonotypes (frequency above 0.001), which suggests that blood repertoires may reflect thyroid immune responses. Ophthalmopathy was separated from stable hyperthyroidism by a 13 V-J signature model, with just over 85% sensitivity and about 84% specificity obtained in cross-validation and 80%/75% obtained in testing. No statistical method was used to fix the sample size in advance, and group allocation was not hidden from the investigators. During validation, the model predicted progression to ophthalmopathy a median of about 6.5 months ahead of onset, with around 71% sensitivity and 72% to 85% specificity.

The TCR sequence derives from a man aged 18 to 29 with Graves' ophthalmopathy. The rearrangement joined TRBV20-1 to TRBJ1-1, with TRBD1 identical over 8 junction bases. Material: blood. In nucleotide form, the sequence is TGCAGTGCTAGAGCCAGGGGGCGAAACACTGAAGCTTTCTTT. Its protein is CSARARGRNTEAFF.